This TCR beta chain was captured in a study of breast tumors, draining lymph nodes, adjacent tissues. Notes on the study in general: Tumor and nontumor repertoires were significantly more similar in luminal-like than in basal-like breast cancer. Findings are consistent with lymph node origin and intratumoral expansion of most tumor T cells.

To note about this clonotype: Its matching antigen is unknown.

Germline CDR1 and CDR2: KGHSH and LQKENI. This CDR3 is 13 amino acids long. Trimming took 3 bases from V and 4 from J, leaving 8 bases between them. A single record per CDR3 protein comes from TCRdb applying MiXCR to the multiplex PCR reads. The table has more than 80,000 distinct CDR3 sequences, about 31% seen once. Samples came from axillary lymph nodes draining the breast cancer. The rearrangement links TRBV18 to TRBJ2-3; unclear D gene. This clonotype was sampled from a female donor with breast cancer. Some clones in this sample may be carry-over from other donors' samples. What was sequenced was axillary lymph node tissue. CDR3 sequence: CASSPDLADTQYF. CDR3 coding DNA: TGTGCCAGCTCACCGGACCTGGCAGATACGCAGTATTTT.